These T cell receptor beta chains were read from a single sample in a study of blood T cells in healthy people across ages. One entry per CDR3 protein, called by TCRdb with MiXCR from the 5' RACE reads. The repertoire includes roughly 2 million distinct CDR3 sequences, roughly 50% of them detected once, and roughly 2% sits in the top ten. Sequencing was done on a sample of blood. These TCRs come from a woman in her forties in good health. CDR3s include the opening cysteine and the closing phenylalanine or tryptophan. The D gene is left open where the match is weak. Clone sizes are given selectively: once, few, many, or a class where the clone is expanded.

CDR3aa	CDR3nt	abundance	d_gene	v_gene	j_gene
CASSLQVGGSEQYF	TGCGCCAGCAGCTTGCAGGTTGGAGGGAGCGAGCAGTACTTC	.	.	TRBV5-1	TRBJ2-7
CASSLEGRPSYNEQFF	TGTGCCAGCAGTTTGGAGGGCAGGCCCTCCTACAATGAGCAGTTCTTC	.	.	TRBV28	TRBJ2-1
CSASPVTSGGLSYNEQFF	TGCAGTGCTTCCCCTGTCACTAGCGGGGGACTCTCCTACAATGAGCAGTTCTTC	once	TRBD2	TRBV20-1	TRBJ2-1
CASSQVDSYGYTF	TGTGCCAGCAGCCAGGTCGACAGCTATGGCTACACCTTC	.	.	TRBV14	TRBJ1-2
CASSGTSGGAPDTQYF	TGTGCCAGCAGCGGGACTAGCGGGGGGGCCCCAGATACGCAGTATTTT	.	TRBD2	TRBV9	TRBJ2-3
CASSIQLADTDTQYF	TGTGCCAGCAGTATTCAGCTAGCGGACACAGATACGCAGTATTTT	few	TRBD2	TRBV28	TRBJ2-3
CASSVGGGPSLEQFF	TGTGCCAGCAGCGTAGGCGGGGGCCCCTCCCTTGAGCAGTTCTTC	.	.	TRBV9	TRBJ2-1
CSAYRDSMNTEAFF	TGCAGTGCTTACCGCGATTCCATGAACACTGAAGCTTTCTTT	.	.	TRBV20-1	TRBJ1-1
CASSRGPEQFF	TGTGCCAGCAGCCGGGGACCCGAGCAGTTCTTC	few	.	TRBV12-3/TRBV12-4	TRBJ2-1
CASSPSQPQHF	TGTGCCAGCAGCCCGTCCCAGCCCCAGCATTTT	.	.	TRBV6-6	TRBJ1-5
CASSQDNIGGDSSYEQYF	TGCGCCAGCAGCCAAGATAACATAGGAGGGGACAGTTCCTACGAGCAGTACTTC	few	.	TRBV4-1	TRBJ2-7
CASSFSDGDAYSYEQYF	TGTGCCAGCAGTTTCTCTGACGGGGACGCCTACTCCTACGAGCAGTACTTC	.	.	TRBV27	TRBJ2-7
CASGFSGTDTRYF	TGTGCTAGTGGCTTCTCCGGCACAGATACGCGGTATTTT	.	.	TRBV12-5	TRBJ2-3